Below are 16 T cell receptor beta chains sequenced from a single sample in a study of CD8 T cells in ankylosing spondylitis. Study findings and constraints: For ankylosing spondylitis blood, a TCR beta motif of 7 or 8 highly homologous variants appeared characteristic.

Via MiXCR, TCRdb re-called the 5' RACE reads, giving one row per CDR3 protein. The sample lists a few hundred thousand distinct CDR3 sequences; around 8% were seen once. Their target antigens are unknown. The sequenced material came from blood, either unsorted or a sorted T cell fraction (not recorded which). Every receptor here comes from a male donor with ankylosing spondylitis.

This clonotype has at least ten counts. This chain connects TRBV29-1 to TRBJ2-1, with D hard to call. V lost 1 base and J lost 13, with 11 bases in between. This CDR3 has 11 amino acids. The germline V gene encodes CDR1 SQVTM and CDR2 ANQGSEA. The CDR3 DNA follows: TGCAGCGTTGAAGTTCAGTGGGTCCAGTTCTTC. It is translated as CSVEVQWVQFF.

The V gene is TRBV5-5, the J gene TRBJ1-5; the match to TRBD1 covers 9 bases. V lost 4 bases and J lost 3; bases outside the gene matches: 5. CDR1 and CDR2 from the germline V gene are SGHKS and YYEKEE (reference sequence). This CDR3 comprises 15 residues. In DNA form, the CDR3 reads TGTGCCAGCAGCCTACAGGGGGCCGTCAATCAGCCCCAGCATTTT. Its protein product is CASSLQGAVNQPQHF.

In this sample, this clonotype turned up a few times. The chain joins TRBV6-5 to TRBJ1-2; 9 nucleotides agree with TRBD1. With 4 bases clipped from V and 3 bases from J, the junction kept 9 bases outside the gene matches. There are 16 residues in the CDR3. The germline V gene encodes CDR1 MNHEY and CDR2 SVGAGI. The chain's CDR3 is CASSFARDRADYGYTF. CDR3 nucleotide sequence: TGTGCCAGCAGTTTTGCCCGGGACAGGGCGGACTATGGCTACACCTTC.

The chain has TRBV2 and TRBJ1-2; unclear D gene. Trimming removed 7 bases at V and 0 bases at J, with 12 bases between. Looked up from germline, CDR1 is SNHLY and CDR2 is FYNNEI. This CDR3 has 14 residues. The CDR3, as DNA: TGTGCCAGCAATGACCGACGCGCTAACTATGGCTACACCTTC. Protein sequence: CASNDRRANYGYTF.

This clonotype was counted many times. The chain joins TRBV29-1 to TRBJ2-3; a possible D gene is TRBD1 (6 bases). This CDR3 region has 15 residues. Germline CDR1 and CDR2: SQVTM and ANQGSEA. The ends were cut back, 8 bases at V and 5 bases at J, with 23 bases in the middle. The CDR3 DNA sequence: TGCAGCACCGACCCAGGGGTTAAAGGTGGAGATACGCAGTATTTT. Amino acids: CSTDPGVKGGDTQYF.

The rearrangement joins TRBV20-1 to TRBJ2-1; TRBD2 matches 10 bases. Trimming took 7 bases from V and 7 from J; bases not matched to a gene: 7. Germline CDR1 is DFQATT and CDR2 is SNEGSKA (reference sequence). The CDR3 is 13 amino acids. The CDR3 coding sequence is TGCAGTGTTTCTAGCGGGAGTAGGAATGAGCAGTTCTTC. It yields the protein CSVSSGSRNEQFF.

Comment on this clonotype: Germline and junction disagree at one end, which may indicate a read error. The V gene is TRBV5-1, the J gene TRBJ2-1; perhaps TRBD2 as D (5 bases). Germline-derived CDR1 and CDR2 are SGHRS and YFSETQ. The CDR3 sequence is 16 residues long. CDR3 region: CASSLEARGYIDEQIF. The CDR3 DNA reads as TGCGCCAGCAGCTTGGAGGCCCGAGGGTACATCGATGAGCAGATCTTC.

This clonotype occurred many times. The chain recombines TRBV5-1 with TRBJ1-5, with 8 positions matching TRBD1. Trimming removed 0 bases from V and 16 bases from J; junction bases left unmatched: 12. Germline V gives CDR1 SGHRS, CDR2 YFSETQ. The CDR3 contains 14 residues. The DNA of the CDR3 is TGCGCCAGCAGCTTGGGCCCGCTACAGGGGGATCCCCATTTT. This translates into CASSLGPLQGDPHF.

This clonotype was counted between two and nine times. V gene TRBV4-2 combines with J gene TRBJ2-6, with D maybe TRBD2 (5 bases). This CDR3 spans 15 amino acids. V lost 4 bases and J lost 5, with 12 bases in between. Germline CDR1 and CDR2: LGHNA and YNFKEQ. The CDR3 DNA follows: TGTGCCAGCAGCCCTGGGAGTATCTGGGCCAACGTCCTGACTTTC. Amino acid sequence: CASSPGSIWANVLTF.

The chain has TRBV4-2 and TRBJ1-1, with D perhaps TRBD1 (6 bases). The CDR3 runs to 15 residues. V gave up 4 bases and J gave up 0 bases, with 12 bases separating them. The V gene's germline CDR1 is LGHNA and CDR2 YNFKEQ. The DNA of the CDR3 is TGTGCCAGCAGCCCAATGGGACAAATGAACACTGAAGCTTTCTTT. It yields the protein CASSPMGQMNTEAFF.

V gene TRBV25-1 combines with J gene TRBJ2-5, with D perhaps matching TRBD2 (7 bases). The germline gives CDR1 MGHDK, CDR2 SYGVNS. V lost 6 bases and J lost 3, with 11 bases in between. The CDR3 runs 13 residues. This CDR3 is CASRGRGEETQYF. The CDR3 coding sequence is TGTGCCAGCAGAGGGAGGGGGGAAGAGACCCAGTACTTC.

This chain connects TRBV9 to TRBJ1-4; D might be TRBD1 (5 bases). V was trimmed by 4 bases and J by 1 base, leaving 11 bases between them. Germline values: CDR1 SGDLS, CDR2 YYNGEE. This CDR3 has 15 residues. CDR3 DNA sequence: TGTGCCAGCAGCTCGCGAGGGGAAACTAATGAAAAACTGTTTTTT. Protein product: CASSSRGETNEKLFF.

At least ten counts were recorded for this clonotype. The chain links TRBV5-1 to TRBJ2-3; TRBD2 matches at 10 bases. This CDR3 comprises 19 residues. Germline V CDR1 and CDR2: SGHRS, YFSETQ. V lost 0 bases to trimming and J lost 2 bases; unmatched junction nucleotides: 12. CDR3 residues: CASSLVKAGGPTSTDTQYF. CDR3 nucleotides: TGCGCCAGCAGCTTGGTAAAAGCGGGAGGGCCGACCTCCACAGATACGCAGTATTTT.

This clonotype has a count of ten or more. The rearrangement uses TRBV7-3 and TRBJ2-2; a weak D match, TRBD2 (6 bases). Germline V gene lookup returns CDR1 SGHTA and CDR2 FQGTGA. There are 17 residues in the CDR3. V was clipped by 5 bases and J by 2 bases, with 18 bases between them. The CDR3: CASSPRGLAVNTGELFF. In DNA form, the CDR3 reads TGTGCCAGCAGCCCTCGGGGCTTAGCGGTCAACACCGGGGAGCTGTTTTTT.

The table lists this clonotype with a few counts. The rearrangement links TRBV2 to TRBJ2-3; 7 bases agree with TRBD1. The germline V gene has CDR1 SNHLY and CDR2 FYNNEI. V trimming: 5 bases; J trimming: 2 bases; junction bases outside the gene matches: 10. CDR3 length equals 16 residues. The CDR3 DNA follows: TGTGCCAGCAGTTCGGCGATCAGGGGGTACACAGATACGCAGTATTTT. It encodes CASSSAIRGYTDTQYF.

The chain joins TRBV5-5 to TRBJ2-3; D uncertain. Germline CDR1 SGHKS, CDR2 YYEKEE (reference sequence). The CDR3 is 16 residues long. V gave up 4 bases and J gave up 0 bases, with 15 bases separating them. CDR3 in DNA: TGTGCCAGCAGCCCGCCCCTTGGAGTTAGCACAGATACGCAGTATTTT. Amino acid sequence: CASSPPLGVSTDTQYF.